This T cell receptor (beta chain) appears in the sequencing data of a study of spatial heterogeneity in lung cancer. The CDR3 extends over 14 amino acids. Germline assignment: CDR1 SNHLY and CDR2 FYNNEI. Between the trimmed V and J ends, which lost 4 bases and 5 bases, there was a span of 14 bases. Time point denoted: sample taken at primary tumor resection. Tumor, nontumor lung or frozen PBMC supplied whole RNA, sequenced without sorting. There were around 72 donors, all of them untreated patients with early-stage non-small cell lung cancer. Carried by each TCR cDNA molecule was a unique molecular identifier. Each CDR3 protein gets one entry after TCRdb re-called the 5' RACE reads with MiXCR. The repertoire holds tens of thousands of distinct CDR3 sequences, with approximately 7% as singletons.

The V call is TRBV2, the J call TRBJ2-5; possibly TRBD1 for D (6 bases). The receptor was isolated from a female donor with early-stage non-small cell lung cancer. This sample comprised PBMCs, obtained at surgery. The CDR3 DNA follows: TGTGCCAGCAGTGTAGAGGGGGTTCGGGAGACCCAGTACTTC. Residues: CASSVEGVRETQYF.